The 4 T cell receptor beta chains in this list originate from one sample, sequenced in a study of cytomegalovirus exposure and HLA in healthy donors. The PCR employed 60 Vbeta primers together with 13 Jbeta primers. Sequencing used immunoSEQ multiplex PCR; TCRdb keeps in-frame clones, though not all of them. The sample yields about 270,000 clones, about nine tenths seen once. Sequenced: PBMCs. Receptor source: a man aged 40-50 years in good health and CMV-seropositive.

The J gene is TRBJ2-3, the V gene TRBV7-3; TRBD2 matches at 12 bases. Unmatched junction bases numbered 8, after V lost 5 bases and J lost 5 bases. This CDR3 contains 16 residues. Germline CDR1 reads SGHTA; CDR2 reads FQGTGA. In DNA form, the CDR3 reads TGTGCCAGCAGCCCAAGACTAGCGGGAGCTGTAGATACGCAGTATTTT. It translates to CASSPRLAGAVDTQYF. The full variable domain, with the rest looked up from reference TRBV7-3 and TRBJ2-3, is GAGVSQTPSNKVTEKGKYVELRCDPISGHTALYWYRQSLGQGPEFLIYFQGTGAADDSGLPNDRFFAVRPEGSVSTLKIQRTERGDSAVYLCASSPRLAGAVDTQYFGPGTRLTVL.

This clone was seen more than once but under ten times. This rearrangement joins TRBV27 to TRBJ1-5; 7 bases fit TRBD1. CDR3 length: 13 residues. Looked up from germline, CDR1 is MNHEY and CDR2 is SMNVEV (reference sequence). V was clipped by 4 bases and J by 7 bases; unmatched bases: 4. The CDR3 DNA is TGTGCCAGCAGTTCCGAGGGGGCGCAGCCCCAGCATTTT. It specifies CASSSEGAQPQHF.

CDR3 coding DNA: TGTGCCAGCAGCCTTGGGACAGCACAGAGAACGCAGTATTTT. Encoded protein: CASSLGTAQRTQYF. The chain combines TRBV5-4 with TRBJ2-3; 7 bases map to TRBD1. Germline V lookup: CDR1 SGHNT, CDR2 YYREEE (reference sequence). V shed 4 bases and J 9 bases; nucleotides not matched to a gene: 11. The CDR3 totals 14 residues.

This chain uses TRBV28 with TRBJ1-1; TRBD1 matches 10 bases. With 3 bases clipped from V and 6 bases from J, the junction kept 4 bases outside the gene matches. The CDR3 extends over 14 amino acids. Germline-derived CDR1 and CDR2 are MDHEN and SYDVKM. CDR3: CASSFLGTGAEAFF. DNA of the CDR3: TGTGCCAGCAGTTTTTTGGGGACAGGGGCTGAAGCTTTCTTT.